This T cell receptor beta chain was identified in a study of early T cells in non-severe SARS-CoV-2 infection. Study summary: From unsorted whole blood, bulk RNA was sequenced, and the chains remained unpaired.

Attachment of unique molecular identifiers was made to individual cDNA molecules. One entry per CDR3 protein results from TCRdb running MiXCR on the 5' RACE reads. The data show 65,000 to 95,000 distinct CDR3 sequences, 9% to 10% seen once. The V segment lost 0 bases and the J segment 6 bases; nucleotides outside the gene matches: 15. This CDR3 has 17 amino acids. Germline V gives CDR1 DFQATT, CDR2 SNEGSKA (reference sequence). Study findings and constraints: A preference for anti-spike CD8 responses marked VDJdb matching, which missed private and CD4 specificities.

Points on this clonotype: What it binds is unknown.

The clonotype was recovered from an adult who was a healthcare worker with PCR-confirmed SARS-CoV-2 infection or an uninfected control (not recorded which). The chain is built from TRBV20-1 and TRBJ2-7, with TRBD1 identical over 9 bases. The sample consisted of whole blood. The CDR3 sequence: CSARDPGTGKGYVEQYF. The CDR3 coding sequence is TGCAGTGCTAGAGATCCCGGGACAGGGAAGGGGTATGTCGAGCAGTACTTC.